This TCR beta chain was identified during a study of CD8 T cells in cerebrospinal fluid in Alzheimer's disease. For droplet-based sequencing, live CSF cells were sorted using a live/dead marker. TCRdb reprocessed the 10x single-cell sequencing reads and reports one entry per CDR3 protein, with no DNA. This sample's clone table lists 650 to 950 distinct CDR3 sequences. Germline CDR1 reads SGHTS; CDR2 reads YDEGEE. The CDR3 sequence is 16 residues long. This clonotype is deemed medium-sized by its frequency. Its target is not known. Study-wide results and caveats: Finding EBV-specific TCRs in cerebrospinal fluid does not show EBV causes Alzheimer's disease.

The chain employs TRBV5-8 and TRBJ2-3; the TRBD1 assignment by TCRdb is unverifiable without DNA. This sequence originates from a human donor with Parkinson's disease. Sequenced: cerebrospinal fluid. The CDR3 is CASSFNGRGLTDTQYF.